This T cell receptor beta chain came from a study of shared clonotypes between healthy human individuals. V was trimmed by 5 bases and J by 1 base, leaving 17 bases between them. In germline, CDR1 is MGHRA, CDR2 YSYEKL. The CDR3 length is 16 residues. Sequencing was performed with immunoSEQ multiplex PCR; in TCRdb, only in-frame clones are kept and a portion is missing. The repertoire holds about a million clones, with around 74% as singletons. The sample was memory CD4+ T cells sorted from blood. This sample's subset: CD45RA-negative fraction. J is TRBJ1-1 and V is TRBV4-1; the D gene is possibly TRBD1 (5 bases). The sequence was collected from a man younger than 30 in good health. CDR3 loop: CASSYPARGSNTEAFF. The DNA of the CDR3 is TGCGCCAGCAGCTACCCGGCTAGGGGATCGAACACTGAAGCTTTCTTT.